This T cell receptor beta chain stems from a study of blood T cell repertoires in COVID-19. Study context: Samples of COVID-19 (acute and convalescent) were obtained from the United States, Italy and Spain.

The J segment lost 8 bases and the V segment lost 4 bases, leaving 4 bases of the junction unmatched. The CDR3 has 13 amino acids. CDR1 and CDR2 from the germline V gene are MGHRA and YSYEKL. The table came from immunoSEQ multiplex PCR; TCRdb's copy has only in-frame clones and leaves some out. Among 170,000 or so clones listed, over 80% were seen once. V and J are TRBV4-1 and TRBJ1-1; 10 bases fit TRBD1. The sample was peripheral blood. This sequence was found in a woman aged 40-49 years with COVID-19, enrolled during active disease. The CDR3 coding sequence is TGCGCCAGCAGCCGAGGACAGGGGGGAGAAGCTTTCTTT. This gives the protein CASSRGQGGEAFF.